The clone carrying this T cell receptor beta chain showed up many times. Its antigen remains unknown. It was by quantitative 5'-RACE with molecular barcodes that TCR beta libraries were made. TCRdb used MiXCR to reprocess the 5' RACE reads, holding one entry per CDR3 protein. This sample has 750,000 to 850,000 distinct CDR3 sequences, with about 10% found just once. There are 14 residues in the CDR3. Deletions cut 4 bases from V and 1 base from J, with 13 bases between. The germline gives CDR1 DFQATT, CDR2 SNEGSKA (reference sequence). The sample belongs to a study of CD8 T cells in ankylosing spondylitis. Study outcomes and limitations: About 8 highly homologous variants made up a TCR beta motif, and this motif appeared characteristic of ankylosing spondylitis blood.

Sequenced input: blood, either unsorted or a sorted T cell fraction (not recorded which). The sequence came from a male donor with ankylosing spondylitis. V is TRBV20-1 and J is TRBJ1-1; no clear D gene. CDR3: CSANSQPPNTEAFF. The CDR3 DNA reads TGCAGTGCTAATTCACAGCCTCCGAACACTGAAGCTTTCTTT.